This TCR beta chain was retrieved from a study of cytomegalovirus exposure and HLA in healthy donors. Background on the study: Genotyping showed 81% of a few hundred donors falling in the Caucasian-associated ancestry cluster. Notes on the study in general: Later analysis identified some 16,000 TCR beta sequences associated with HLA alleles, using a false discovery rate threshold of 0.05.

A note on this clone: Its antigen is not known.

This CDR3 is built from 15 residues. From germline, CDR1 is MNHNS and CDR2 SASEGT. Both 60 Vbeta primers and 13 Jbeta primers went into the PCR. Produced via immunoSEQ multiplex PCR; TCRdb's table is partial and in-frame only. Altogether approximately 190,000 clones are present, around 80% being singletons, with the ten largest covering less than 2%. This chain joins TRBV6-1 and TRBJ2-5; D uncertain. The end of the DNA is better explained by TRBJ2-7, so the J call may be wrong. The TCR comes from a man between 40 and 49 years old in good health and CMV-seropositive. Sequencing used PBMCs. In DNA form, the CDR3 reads TGTGCCAGCAGTGAGCCTCGTAGGATAGCCTACGAGCAGTACTTC. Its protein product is CASSEPRRIAYEQYF.